The entry below gives a single T cell receptor (beta chain) sequence along with its context. Its antigen is as yet unknown. Both 60 Vbeta primers and 13 Jbeta primers went into the PCR. Assay used: immunoSEQ multiplex PCR; TCRdb lists only in-frame clones, some missing. The data hold over 100,000 clones, with around 77% observed a single time. The sample is drawn from a study of cytomegalovirus exposure and HLA in healthy donors. Study-level background: The Caucasian-associated ancestry cluster contained approximately 81% of the roughly 400 genotyped donors.

Points from the study as a whole: TCR beta V- and J-gene trimming was later associated with a missense DCLRE1C variant.

This TCR was sampled from a male donor in good health and CMV-seropositive. Sequenced input: PBMCs.

CDR3 coding DNA: TGTGCCAGCAGCTCAGACGGAGGGTACCCCGGGGAGCTGTTTTTT. Translation: CASSSDGGYPGELFF. The chain combines TRBV7-2 with TRBJ2-2, with D possibly TRBD2 on 6 matching bases. Germline V gene lookup returns CDR1 SGHTA and CDR2 FQGNSA. The CDR3 spans 15 residues. Trimming took 4 bases from V and 6 from J, leaving 15 bases between them.